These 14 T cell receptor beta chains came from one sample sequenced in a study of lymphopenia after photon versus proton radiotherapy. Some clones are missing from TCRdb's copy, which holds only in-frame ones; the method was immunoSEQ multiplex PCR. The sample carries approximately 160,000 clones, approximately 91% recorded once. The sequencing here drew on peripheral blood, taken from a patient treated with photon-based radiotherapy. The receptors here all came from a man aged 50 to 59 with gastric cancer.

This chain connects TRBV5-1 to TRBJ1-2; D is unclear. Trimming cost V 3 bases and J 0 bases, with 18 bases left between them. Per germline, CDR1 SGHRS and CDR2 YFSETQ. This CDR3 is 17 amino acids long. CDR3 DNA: TGCGCCAGCAGCTCTTCAGGAGGTACCACAGCTAACTATGGCTACACCTTC. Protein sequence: CASSSSGGTTANYGYTF.

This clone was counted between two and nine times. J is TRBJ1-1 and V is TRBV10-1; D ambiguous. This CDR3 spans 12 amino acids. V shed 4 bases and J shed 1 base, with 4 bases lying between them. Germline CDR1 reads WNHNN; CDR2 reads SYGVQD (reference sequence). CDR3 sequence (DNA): TGCGCCAGCAGTGCTCCGAACACTGAAGCTTTCTTT. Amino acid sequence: CASSAPNTEAFF.

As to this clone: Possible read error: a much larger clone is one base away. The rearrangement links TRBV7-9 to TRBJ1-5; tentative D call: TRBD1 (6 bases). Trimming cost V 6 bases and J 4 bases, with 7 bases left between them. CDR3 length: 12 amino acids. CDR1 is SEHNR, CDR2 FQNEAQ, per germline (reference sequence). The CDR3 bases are TGTGCCAGCAGTCAGGGGAATCAGCCCCAGCATTTT. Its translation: CASSQGNQPQHF. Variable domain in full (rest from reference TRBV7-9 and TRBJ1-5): DTGVSQNPRHKITKRGQNVTFRCDPISEHNRLYWYRQTLGQGPEFLTYFQNEAQLEKSRLLSDRFSAERPKGSFSTLEIQRTEQGDSAMYLCASSQGNQPQHFGDGTRLSIL.

CDR3 bases: TGTGCCAGCTCACCTTATTCAGACCTTAACACTGAAGCTTTCTTT. It codes for CASSPYSDLNTEAFF. V usage is TRBV18 and J usage is TRBJ1-1, with D hard to call. The germline V gene encodes CDR1 KGHSH and CDR2 LQKENI. The CDR3 is 15 residues long. V shed 3 bases and J shed 2 bases, with 13 bases lying between them. Full variable domain (outside the CDR3, taken from reference TRBV18 and TRBJ1-1): NAGVMQNPRHLVRRRGQEARLRCSPMKGHSHVYWYRQLPEEGLKFMVYLQKENIIDESGMPKERFSAEFPKEGPSILRIQQVVRGDSAAYFCASSPYSDLNTEAFFGQGTRLTVV.

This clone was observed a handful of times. The CDR3 DNA is TGTGCCAGCAGTTACGACAGGGGCGGGAGCACAGATACGCAGTATTTT. Amino acids: CASSYDRGGSTDTQYF. The rearrangement joins TRBV5-8 to TRBJ2-3, with TRBD1 identical over 8 bases. The CDR3 contains 16 residues. The junction had 8 bases not matched to a gene; V was cut back by 5 bases and J by 0 bases. Germline V gene data show CDR1 as SGHTS and CDR2 as YDEGEE.

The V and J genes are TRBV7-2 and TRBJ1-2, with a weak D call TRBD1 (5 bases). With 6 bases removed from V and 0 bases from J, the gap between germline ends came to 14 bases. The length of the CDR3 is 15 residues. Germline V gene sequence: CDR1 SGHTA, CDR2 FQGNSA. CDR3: CASRRAAGANYGYTF. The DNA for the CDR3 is TGTGCCAGCAGGCGGGCCGCGGGGGCTAACTATGGCTACACCTTC.

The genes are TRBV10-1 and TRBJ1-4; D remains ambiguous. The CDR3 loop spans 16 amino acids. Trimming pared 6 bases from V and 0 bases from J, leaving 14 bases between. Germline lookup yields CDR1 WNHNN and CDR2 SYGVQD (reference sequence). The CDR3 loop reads CASSRTSSATNEKLFF. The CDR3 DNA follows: TGCGCCAGCAGCCGGACGTCTTCTGCAACTAATGAAAAACTGTTTTTT.

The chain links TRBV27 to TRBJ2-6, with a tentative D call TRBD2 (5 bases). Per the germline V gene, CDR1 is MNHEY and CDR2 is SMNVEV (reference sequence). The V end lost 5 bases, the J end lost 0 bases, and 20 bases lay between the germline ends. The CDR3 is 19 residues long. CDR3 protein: CASSPYMAGLNSGANVLTF. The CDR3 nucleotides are TGTGCCAGCAGTCCCTACATGGCGGGCTTAAACTCTGGGGCCAACGTCCTGACTTTC.

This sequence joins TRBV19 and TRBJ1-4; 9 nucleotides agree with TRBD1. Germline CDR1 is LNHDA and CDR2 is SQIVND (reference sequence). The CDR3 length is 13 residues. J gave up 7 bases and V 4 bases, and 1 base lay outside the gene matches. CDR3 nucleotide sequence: TGTGCCAGTAGTAACAGGGGGCGTGAAAAACTGTTTTTT. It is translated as CASSNRGREKLFF.

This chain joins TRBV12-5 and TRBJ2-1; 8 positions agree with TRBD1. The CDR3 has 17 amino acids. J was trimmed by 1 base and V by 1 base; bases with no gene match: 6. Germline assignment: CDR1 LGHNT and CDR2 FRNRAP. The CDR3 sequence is CASGLDRDRRSYNEQFF. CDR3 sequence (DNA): TGTGCTAGTGGTTTGGATAGGGACAGGAGGTCCTACAATGAGCAGTTCTTC.

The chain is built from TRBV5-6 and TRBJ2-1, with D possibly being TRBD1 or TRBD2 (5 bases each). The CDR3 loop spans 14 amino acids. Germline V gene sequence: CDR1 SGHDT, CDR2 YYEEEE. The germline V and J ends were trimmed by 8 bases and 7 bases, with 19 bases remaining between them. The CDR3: CASTGADTRNEQFF. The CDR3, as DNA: TGTGCCAGTACAGGAGCGGATACGCGAAATGAGCAGTTCTTC. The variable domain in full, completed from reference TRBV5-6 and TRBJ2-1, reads DAGVTQSPTHLIKTRGQQVTLRCSPKSGHDTVSWYQQALGQGPQFIFQYYEEEERQRGNFPDRFSGHQFPNYSSELNVNALLLGDSALYLCASTGADTRNEQFFGPGTRLTVL.

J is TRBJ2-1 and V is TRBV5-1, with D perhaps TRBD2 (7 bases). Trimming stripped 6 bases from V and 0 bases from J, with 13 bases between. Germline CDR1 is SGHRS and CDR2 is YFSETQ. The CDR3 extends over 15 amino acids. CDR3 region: CASKEGEGSYNEQFF. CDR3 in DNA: TGCGCCAGCAAGGAGGGGGAGGGCTCCTACAATGAGCAGTTCTTC.

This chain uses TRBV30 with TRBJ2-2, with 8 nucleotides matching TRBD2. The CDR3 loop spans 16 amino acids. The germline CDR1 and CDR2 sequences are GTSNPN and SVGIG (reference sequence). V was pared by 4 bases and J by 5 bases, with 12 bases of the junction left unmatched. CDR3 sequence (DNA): TGTGCCTGGAACCGGGGGCCTAGCGGGTGGACCGGGGAGCTGTTTTTT. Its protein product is CAWNRGPSGWTGELFF. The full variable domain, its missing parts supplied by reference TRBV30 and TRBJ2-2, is SQTIHQWPATLVQPVGSPLSLECTVEGTSNPNLYWYRQAAGRGLQLLFYSVGIGQISSEVPQNLSASRPQDRQFILSSKKLLLSDSGFYLCAWNRGPSGWTGELFFGEGSRLTVL.

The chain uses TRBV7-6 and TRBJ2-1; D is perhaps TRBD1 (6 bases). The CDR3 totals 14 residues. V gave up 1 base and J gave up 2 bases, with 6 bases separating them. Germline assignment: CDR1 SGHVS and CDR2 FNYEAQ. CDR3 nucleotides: TGTGCCAGCAGCTTAGACAGGGCCTACAATGAGCAGTTCTTC. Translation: CASSLDRAYNEQFF. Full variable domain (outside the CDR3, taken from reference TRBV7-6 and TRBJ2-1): GAGVSQSPRYKVTKRGQDVALRCDPISGHVSLYWYRQALGQGPEFLTYFNYEAQQDKSGLPNDRFSAERPEGSISTLTIQRTEQRDSAMYRCASSLDRAYNEQFFGPGTRLTVL.